These T cell receptor beta chains were read from a single sample in a study of Ad26.COV2.S vaccination and SARS-CoV-2 variants. The data were produced by immunoSEQ multiplex PCR, yet TCRdb's version contains in-frame clones alone and is incomplete. Altogether about 350,000 clones are present, 85% to 90% being singletons, with the ten largest covering approximately 5%. The material sequenced was peripheral blood, taken in a trial of Ad26.COV2.S vaccine versus placebo. Receptors originate from a person aged 18-60 years who received the Ad26.COV2.S COVID-19 vaccine or a placebo. Each CDR3 is given with its conserved first and last residue. The D gene is left open where the match is weak. Only some rows state a clone size, as once, few, many or a class for expanded clones.

cdr3_nt,cdr3_aa,d_call,j_call,v_call,clone_size
TGTGCCAGCAGCCCCCCTGGGAGCGGGAGTACAGATACGCAGTATTTT,CASSPPGSGSTDTQYF,TRBD2,TRBJ2-3,TRBV11-2,.
TGTGCCAGCAGCCAGCAGTATACCTCTGGAAACACCATATATTTT,CASSQQYTSGNTIYF,.,TRBJ1-3,TRBV3-1/TRBV3-2,.
TGCGCCAGCAGCTTGGGACAGGGGGCCACTGGAAACACCATATATTTT,CASSLGQGATGNTIYF,TRBD1,TRBJ1-3,TRBV5-1,.
TGTGCCAGCAGTTACTCTGGGGGGGCCGTCGGGGAGCTGTTTTTT,CASSYSGGAVGELFF,.,TRBJ2-2,TRBV6-5,.
TGTGCCAGCAGCCGTAGAACGGAGAATCAGCCCCAGCATTTT,CASSRRTENQPQHF,.,TRBJ1-5,TRBV2,.
TGTGCCAGCAGTTTTGACAGCGATTCACCCCTCCACTTT,CASSFDSDSPLHF,.,TRBJ1-6,TRBV12-3/TRBV12-4,.
TGTGCCAGCAGTGATAAGGCGAACACCGGGGAGCTGTTTTTT,CASSDKANTGELFF,.,TRBJ2-2,TRBV6-4,.
TGTGCCAGCAGCTTAGGGGGAAGTCCGGGCACCGGGGAGCTGTTTTTT,CASSLGGSPGTGELFF,.,TRBJ2-2,TRBV7-3,.
TGCGCCAGCAGCATAGCGGGAGTTCTAGAGACCCAGTACTTC,CASSIAGVLETQYF,TRBD2,TRBJ2-5,TRBV5-1,.
TGTGCTAGCAGCTTAGCGACGGGACAGGGTTTGTACAATGAGCAGTTCTTC,CASSLATGQGLYNEQFF,TRBD1,TRBJ2-1,TRBV7-7,.
TGTGCCTGGAGTGAACCCGGACTGACAACTGGAAACACCATATATTTT,CAWSEPGLTTGNTIYF,.,TRBJ1-3,TRBV30,.
TGTGCCAGCAGCTTAGACGCGGGACCCCACAATGAGCAGTTCTTC,CASSLDAGPHNEQFF,.,TRBJ2-1,TRBV7-9,few
TGTGCCAGTAGTATCCAGGGACAGGGGACGCAGTATTTT,CASSIQGQGTQYF,TRBD1,TRBJ2-3,TRBV19,.
TGTGCCAGCTCACCGGAAAGACAGGGTAGGACTTTCTTT,CASSPERQGRTFF,TRBD1,TRBJ1-1,TRBV18,.
TGTGCCAGCAGCTTTCGGGACTCCAACACCGGGGAGCTGTTTTTT,CASSFRDSNTGELFF,.,TRBJ2-2,TRBV11-2,once
TGTGCCAGCAGCTTAGCCCAACGATCTCGCGGTCGACCCTACAATGAGCAGTTCTTC,CASSLAQRSRGRPYNEQFF,.,TRBJ2-1,TRBV7-2,.
TGTGCCAGCAGTGGTACTCCGGACTATGGCTACACCTTC,CASSGTPDYGYTF,.,TRBJ1-2,TRBV2,.
TGTGCCAGCAGCTTACCTATGATAGGGGCAGGCTATGGCTACACCTTC,CASSLPMIGAGYGYTF,.,TRBJ1-2,TRBV7-9,.
TGTGCCAGCAGTTCACTAGCGGGGTACAATGAGCAGTTCTTC,CASSSLAGYNEQFF,TRBD2,TRBJ2-1,TRBV28,.
TGTGCCAGCTCCACAACAGATACGCAGTATTTT,CASSTTDTQYF,.,TRBJ2-3,TRBV28,.
TGTGCCAGCAGCCGAGGGAGCGGGGGCGCTGGAGATACGCAGTATTTT,CASSRGSGGAGDTQYF,TRBD2,TRBJ2-3,TRBV28,.
TGTGCCAGCAGTCCAACGACAGGGGCCCCCTTTGAAAAACTGTTTTTT,CASSPTTGAPFEKLFF,TRBD1,TRBJ1-4,TRBV28,.
TGTGCCAGCAGCCTAACCGGGACAGTTAATTCACCCCTCCACTTT,CASSLTGTVNSPLHF,TRBD1,TRBJ1-6,TRBV7-3,.
TGCGCCAGCAGCTTGGTGGGGGATTCGACTTATGGCTACACCTTC,CASSLVGDSTYGYTF,.,TRBJ1-2,TRBV5-1,few
TGTGCCAGCAGCCAATCGGAGAAGTCCTATGGCTACACCTTC,CASSQSEKSYGYTF,.,TRBJ1-2,TRBV3-1/TRBV3-2,.
TGTGCCAGCAGTTACAATGGACAGACGTACCAAGAGACCCAGTACTTC,CASSYNGQTYQETQYF,.,TRBJ2-5,TRBV11-2,.
TGTGCCAGCAGTTTAGCTCCCCAAAACACCATATATTTT,CASSLAPQNTIYF,.,TRBJ1-3,TRBV12-3/TRBV12-4,.
TGTGCCAGCAGCGCCTACAGGGGCCCTGGGGCCAACGTCCTGACTTTC,CASSAYRGPGANVLTF,TRBD1,TRBJ2-6,TRBV9,.
TGTGCCAGCAGCTCGGGACAGGGATATCAGCCCCAGCATTTT,CASSSGQGYQPQHF,TRBD1,TRBJ1-5,TRBV7-8,.
TGTGCCAGCAGCGGAGACAGCCCCAACTATGGCTACACCTTC,CASSGDSPNYGYTF,.,TRBJ1-2,TRBV7-9,few
TGTGCCAGCAGCCAACCGGGACAGTTGAACACTGAAGCTTTCTTT,CASSQPGQLNTEAFF,TRBD1,TRBJ1-1,TRBV4-2,few
TGTGCCAGTAGTATCACATACCGCATCGTCTCTGGAAACACCATATATTTT,CASSITYRIVSGNTIYF,.,TRBJ1-3,TRBV19,.